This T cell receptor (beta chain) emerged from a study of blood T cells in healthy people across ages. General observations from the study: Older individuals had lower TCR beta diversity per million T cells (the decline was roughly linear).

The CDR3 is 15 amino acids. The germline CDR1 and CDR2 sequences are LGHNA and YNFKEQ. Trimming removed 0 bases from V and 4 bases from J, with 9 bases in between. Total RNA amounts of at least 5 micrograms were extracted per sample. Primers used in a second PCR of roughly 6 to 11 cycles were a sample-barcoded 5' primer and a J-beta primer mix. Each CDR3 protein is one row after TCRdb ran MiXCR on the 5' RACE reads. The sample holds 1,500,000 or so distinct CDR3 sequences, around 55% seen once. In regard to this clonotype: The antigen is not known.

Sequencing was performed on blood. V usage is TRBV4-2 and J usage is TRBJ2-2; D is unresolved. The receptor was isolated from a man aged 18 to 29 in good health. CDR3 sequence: CASSQDQLRTGELFF. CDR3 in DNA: TGTGCCAGCAGCCAAGATCAGCTCCGCACCGGGGAGCTGTTTTTT.